This entry describes one TCR beta chain. This record comes from a study of shared clonotypes between healthy human individuals. On the study more broadly: Donor ages ranged 18 to 49 years: a couple of women, a few men.

Sequencing was performed with immunoSEQ multiplex PCR; in TCRdb, only in-frame clones are kept and a portion is missing. Found here are 600,000 to 750,000 clones, 55% to 80% of them singletons; the top ten hold 1.8%. The V gene's germline CDR1 is LNHDA and CDR2 SQIVND (reference sequence). The CDR3 contains 15 residues. With 3 bases removed from V and 4 bases from J, the gap between germline ends came to 15 bases. The genes are TRBV19 and TRBJ2-5; D remains ambiguous. This TCR derives from a woman aged 25 to 39 in good health. The material sequenced was memory CD4+ T cells sorted from blood. Subset: CD45RA-negative fraction. The CDR3 loop is CASSISLLNSETQYF. Written as DNA, the CDR3 is TGTGCCAGTAGTATTTCACTCCTAAATTCAGAGACCCAGTACTTC.